What follows are 3 T cell receptor beta chains derived from one specimen sequenced in a study of T-cell reconstitution after alpha-beta-depleted transplantation in children (TCRdb year 2016). The treatment or condition label for this specimen denotes: allogeneic hematopoietic cell transplantation with graft depleted of TCRalphabeta T cells and CD19 B cells. The method behind the library was PCR. The instrument was an Illumina HiSeq 2500. TCR libraries were prepared with molecular barcoding, using unique molecular identifiers to normalize TCRbeta repertoire quantification. The public reads were reanalyzed by TCRdb: fastp trimming at Q25, MiXCR alignment, in-frame beta chains only. Every entry covers one CDR3 protein and lists the most common genes and DNA from its rows. The sample yields almost 500,000 distinct CDR3 sequences; roughly 10% were counted once. The ten biggest clones cover approximately 2% of the sample.

Sequencing was performed on PBMCs, taken before TCRalphabeta/CD19-depleted stem cell transplant. These receptor sequences come from a child aged 2 to 10 with inherited bone marrow failure, due to receive a stem cell transplant.

This chain connects TRBV7-9 to TRBJ2-1; TRBD2 agrees at 8 bases. The CDR3 extends over 16 amino acids. Germline trimming cut 4 bases from V and 4 bases from J; bases unmatched to any gene: 9. Germline V gives CDR1 SEHNR, CDR2 FQNEAQ (reference sequence). This CDR3 is CASSSRGGREYNEQFF. The CDR3 coding sequence is TGTGCCAGCAGCTCCCGCGGGGGGCGGGAATACAATGAGCAGTTCTTC.

This clonotype was counted ten times or more. V usage is TRBV19 and J usage is TRBJ2-4; possible D gene TRBD1, 5 bases. CDR1 is LNHDA and CDR2 is SQIVND in the germline V gene (reference sequence). The CDR3 covers 15 residues. V lost 9 bases and J lost 0, with 15 bases in between. The CDR3 here is CASGDSSLAKNIQYF. CDR3 DNA sequence: TGTGCCAGCGGTGACAGCAGCCTAGCCAAAAACATTCAGTACTTC. The whole variable domain, filled in from reference TRBV19 and TRBJ2-4, reads DGGITQSPKYLFRKEGQNVTLSCEQNLNHDAMYWYRQDPGQGLRLIYYSQIVNDFQKGDIAEGYSVSREKKESFPLTVTSAQKNPTAFYLCASGDSSLAKNIQYFGAGTRLSVL.

The gene calls are TRBV27 and TRBJ2-5; 8 bases line up with TRBD1. This CDR3 is 15 amino acids long. Losses at the gene ends were 5 bases for V and 0 bases for J; bases not matched to a gene: 5. CDR1 MNHEY and CDR2 SMNVEV come from the germline V gene (reference sequence). CDR3 in amino acids: CASSEDREYQETQYF. The CDR3 bases are TGTGCCAGCAGTGAGGACAGGGAGTACCAAGAGACCCAGTACTTC.